The entry below describes one TCR beta chain. Brentuximab vedotin exposure varied, and every patient relapsed after autologous stem cell transplantation. This specimen comes from a study of PD-1 blockade in classical Hodgkin lymphoma. Losses at the gene ends were 2 bases for V and 3 bases for J; bases not matched to a gene: 1. This CDR3 contains 13 residues. Looked up from germline, CDR1 is MNHEY and CDR2 is SVGAGI. The repertoire was sequenced with immunoSEQ multiplex PCR; TCRdb's copy has only in-frame clones and lacks some. The sample contains about 32,000 clones, 65% to 90% of which appear only once.

The clonotype originates from a human donor with classical Hodgkin lymphoma. This sequence joins TRBV6-5 and TRBJ2-7; 7 bases are a match to TRBD1. Sequences were derived from peripheral blood mononuclear cells (PBMCs), sampled at baseline. CDR3 protein: CASSYPGGYEQYF. For the CDR3, the DNA is TGTGCCAGCAGTTACCCAGGGGGCTACGAGCAGTACTTC.